This TCR beta chain appears in the sequencing data of a study of CD8 T cells in ankylosing spondylitis. Overall study results and limits: Certain motif variants had earlier appeared in reactive arthritis synovial fluid and blood. A TCR beta motif made of several highly homologous variants seemed typical of ankylosing spondylitis blood.

Germline lookup yields CDR1 MNHEY and CDR2 SMNVEV (reference sequence). The V and J ends lost 7 bases and 6 bases respectively, with 21 bases between them. This CDR3 is 16 amino acids long. TCRdb recomputed calls from the 5' RACE reads with MiXCR, one row per CDR3 protein. Seen here are roughly 350,000 distinct CDR3 sequences, 6.5% to 10% observed once, and the top ten hold roughly 15%. About this clonotype itself: No antigen is known for it.

The specimen sequenced was blood, either unsorted or a sorted T cell fraction (not recorded which). The chain links TRBV27 to TRBJ1-4, with D possibly TRBD1 on 6 matching bases. The TCR was taken from a male donor with ankylosing spondylitis. The CDR3 is CASTKSTGMLYEKLFF. The CDR3 nucleotides are TGTGCCAGCACCAAAAGCACAGGGATGTTGTATGAAAAACTGTTTTTT.